This passage covers 22 T cell receptor beta chains from one sample sequenced in a study of shared T cell receptors in the human thymus. Using immunoSEQ multiplex PCR, the repertoire was profiled, and TCRdb retains in-frame clones only, with some absent. This sample yields roughly 500,000 clones, of which about 84% are seen a single time; roughly 0.013% belongs to the top ten. These data were also reused for a study on human thymus T cells.

What was sequenced was thymocytes. The receptors originated from a boy under two years old with a congenital heart defect.

In the case of this clone: At one of its ends the junction is not consistent with the germline gene, which may arise from a read error. V usage is TRBV19 and J usage is TRBJ1-1, with D possibly matching TRBD1 (6 bases). The CDR3 covers 16 residues. In germline, CDR1 is LNHDA, CDR2 SQIVND (reference sequence). The CDR3 nucleotides read TGTGCCAGTAGTACGGGACACGTACGGAGGAACGCTGAAGCTTTCTTT. It codes for CASSTGHVRRNAEAFF. Together with reference TRBV19 and TRBJ1-1, the CDR3 gives the full variable domain: DGGITQSPKYLFRKEGQNVTLSCEQNLNHDAMYWYRQDPGQGLRLIYYSQIVNDFQKGDIAEGYSVSREKKESFPLTVTSAQKNPTAFYLCASSTGHVRRNAEAFFGQGTRLTVV.

V gene TRBV10-3 combines with J gene TRBJ1-1, with D hard to call. Trimming took 1 base from V and 1 from J, leaving 4 bases between them. Germline CDR1 ENHRY, CDR2 SYGVKD. There are 13 residues in the CDR3. CDR3 nucleotide sequence: TGTGCCATCAGTGAGTTTCGGAACACTGAAGCTTTCTTT. Protein: CAISEFRNTEAFF.

Concerning this clone: This same CDR3 is encoded by further DNA sequences in the sample. The V and J genes are TRBV25-1 and TRBJ1-2; TRBD1 matches 11 bases. Trimming cost V 4 bases and J 3 bases; bases outside gene matches: 1. From germline, CDR1 is MGHDK and CDR2 SYGVNS. The CDR3 contains 14 residues. For the CDR3, the DNA is TGTGCCAGCAGTGGGACAGGGGGCTACTATGGCTACACCTTC. Its translation: CASSGTGGYYGYTF.

The chain links TRBV4-2 to TRBJ2-3, with 11 bases aligning to TRBD2. This CDR3 has 17 residues. Germline CDR1 LGHNA, CDR2 YNFKEQ. J lost 6 bases, V lost 0 bases, and 8 bases had no gene match. CDR3: CASSQEYSGRAPDTQYF. In nucleotides, the CDR3 is TGTGCCAGCAGCCAAGAGTATAGCGGGAGGGCCCCGGATACGCAGTATTTT.

The chain links TRBV5-4 to TRBJ2-1; weak D call: TRBD2 (6 bases). The germline V gene encodes CDR1 SGHNT and CDR2 YYREEE (reference sequence). This CDR3 contains 13 residues. Trimming took 4 bases from V and 4 from J, leaving 9 bases between them. In nucleotides, the CDR3 is TGTGCCAGCAGCACGGGACTTTACAATGAGCAGTTCTTC. It translates to CASSTGLYNEQFF.

The chain uses TRBV6-1 and TRBJ2-7, with 7 nucleotides matching TRBD2. CDR3 length: 19 residues. Germline V CDR1 and CDR2: MNHNS, SASEGT. Losses at the gene ends were 2 bases for V and 0 bases for J; bases not matched to a gene: 16. The CDR3 sequence is CASSELLAGVPARSYEQYF. In DNA, the CDR3 is TGTGCCAGCAGTGAATTATTAGCGGGCGTGCCGGCCCGCTCCTACGAGCAGTACTTC.

This clone was seen a handful of times. The gene calls are TRBV6-1 and TRBJ2-7, with TRBD1 as a possible D gene (6 bases). Germline V gene lookup returns CDR1 MNHNS and CDR2 SASEGT. CDR3 length equals 12 residues. The V end lost 3 bases, the J end lost 9 bases, and 12 bases lay between the germline ends. The CDR3 loop is CASSDRGRGQYF. CDR3 nucleotides: TGTGCCAGCAGTGACAGGGGCCGGGGGCAGTACTTC.

J is TRBJ1-3 and V is TRBV4-3, with a tentative D call TRBD1 (5 bases). With 0 bases removed from V and 0 bases from J, the gap between germline ends came to 18 bases. This CDR3 spans 19 amino acids. The germline gives CDR1 LGHNA, CDR2 YSLEER. CDR3 nucleotide sequence: TGCGCCAGCAGCCAAGACCTGGGTAGGCAGGGCCACTCTGGAAACACCATATATTTT. Its translation is CASSQDLGRQGHSGNTIYF.

DNA for the CDR3: TGTGCCAGCAGTTTGGGACAGACAGCCAGGGGTGAAAAACTGTTTTTT. It encodes CASSLGQTARGEKLFF. The V call is TRBV27, the J call TRBJ1-4; 7 bases are a match to TRBD1. The germline V gene encodes CDR1 MNHEY and CDR2 SMNVEV (reference sequence). The CDR3 totals 16 residues. With V trimmed by 3 bases and J by 7 bases, 11 bases remained unmatched.

For this clone: Germline and junction disagree at one end, which may indicate a read error. V is TRBV7-7 and J is TRBJ2-3, with 8 bases identical to TRBD2. Germline V gene data show CDR1 as SSHAT and CDR2 as FNYEAQ (reference sequence). The CDR3 has 19 amino acids. The DNA of the CDR3 is TGTGCTAGCAGCTTAAATGGTCCAGCGGGAGAGATCGGCACAGATACGCAGTATTTT. Residues: CASSLNGPAGEIGTDTQYF.

This chain connects TRBV5-1 to TRBJ2-7; 8 bases agree with TRBD1. Germline CDR1 SGHRS, CDR2 YFSETQ. J was trimmed by 0 bases and V by 4 bases; bases with no gene match: 3. The CDR3 is 14 residues long. The CDR3 here is CASSGDRSSYEQYF. Here the CDR3 DNA reads TGCGCCAGCAGCGGGGACAGGAGCTCCTACGAGCAGTACTTC.

The chain couples TRBV19 to TRBJ1-5; TRBD1 matches 7 bases. This CDR3 is built from 12 residues. V dropped 8 bases and J dropped 7; count of bases not matched to a gene: 5. The germline V gene encodes CDR1 LNHDA and CDR2 SQIVND (reference sequence). The CDR3 nucleotides read TGTGCCAGTGGGGCCAGGGGGCAGCCCCAGCATTTT. Translation: CASGARGQPQHF.

The chain combines TRBV9 with TRBJ1-2; TRBD1 aligns across 8 bases. J gave up 4 bases and V 4 bases, and 6 bases lay outside the gene matches. The germline gives CDR1 SGDLS, CDR2 YYNGEE. The CDR3 consists of 14 residues. CDR3 sequence (DNA): TGTGCCAGCAGCCCACCCAGGGGGCCCTATGGCTACACCTTC. It is translated as CASSPPRGPYGYTF.

The rearrangement joins TRBV7-2 to TRBJ2-1; D perhaps matches TRBD2 (5 bases). CDR1 and CDR2 from the germline V gene are SGHTA and FQGNSA. The CDR3 consists of 16 residues. The V end was cut by 5 bases, the J end by 2 bases, with 16 bases between. The CDR3 is CASSPPDAGAYNEQFF. The CDR3 nucleotides read TGTGCCAGCAGCCCACCCGACGCGGGTGCCTACAATGAGCAGTTCTTC. Full variable domain (missing parts from reference TRBV7-2 and TRBJ2-1): GAGVSQSPSNKVTEKGKDVELRCDPISGHTALYWYRQSLGQGLEFLIYFQGNSAPDKSGLPSDRFSAERTGGSVSTLTIQRTQQEDSAVYLCASSPPDAGAYNEQFFGPGTRLTVL.

This clone was seen a handful of times. The V and J genes are TRBV5-1 and TRBJ1-1; D unclear. Trimming took off 0 bases at V and 0 bases at J, with 6 bases between the two ends. CDR3 size: 14 residues. The germline V gene has CDR1 SGHRS and CDR2 YFSETQ. The CDR3 spells CASSLGPMNTEAFF. The CDR3 DNA sequence: TGCGCCAGCAGCTTGGGGCCGATGAACACTGAAGCTTTCTTT. Looking up the rest from reference TRBV5-1 and TRBJ1-1 gives the full variable domain: KAGVTQTPRYLIKTRGQQVTLSCSPISGHRSVSWYQQTPGQGLQFLFEYFSETQRNKGNFPGRFSGRQFSNSRSEMNVSTLELGDSALYLCASSLGPMNTEAFFGQGTRLTVV.

The chain recombines TRBV6-6 with TRBJ2-7; the match to TRBD2 covers 8 bases. With V trimmed by 6 bases and J by 0 bases, 7 bases remained unmatched. CDR3 length: 15 residues. Germline loops: CDR1 MNHNY, CDR2 SVGAGI (reference sequence). The CDR3 here is CASSYSGTSSYEQYF. The CDR3 nucleotides read TGTGCCAGCAGCTATAGCGGGACCTCCTCCTACGAGCAGTACTTC.

In DNA form, the CDR3 reads TGTGCCAGCAGTACTACGGGACTAGCGCCCTTAGGTGAGCAGTACTTC. Amino acid sequence: CASSTTGLAPLGEQYF. This chain links TRBV27 with TRBJ2-7; 10 positions agree with TRBD2. V trimming: 5 bases; J trimming: 7 bases; junction bases outside the gene matches: 14. The V gene's germline CDR1 is MNHEY and CDR2 SMNVEV (reference sequence). This CDR3 comprises 16 residues.

The V gene is TRBV5-6, the J gene TRBJ2-7, with TRBD1 matching 7 bases. The germline CDR1 and CDR2 sequences are SGHDT and YYEEEE. The CDR3 loop spans 15 amino acids. The V and J ends lost 3 bases and 0 bases, in that order; junction bases with no gene match: 6. CDR3 residues: CASSSPTGSSYEQYF. The CDR3 nucleotides read TGTGCCAGCAGCTCTCCGACAGGGAGCTCCTACGAGCAGTACTTC.

J is TRBJ1-5 and V is TRBV19, with D uncertain. The V gene's germline CDR1 is LNHDA and CDR2 SQIVND (reference sequence). V dropped 0 bases and J dropped 6 bases, with 36 bases sitting between them. The CDR3 is made up of 23 amino acids. As DNA, the CDR3 is TGTGCCAGTAGTATAGATCTATGCGGATTATTTCCCCCGGCGGACGGGGAGGGTCAGCCCCAGCATTTT. Encoded protein: CASSIDLCGLFPPADGEGQPQHF.

The chain joins TRBV9 to TRBJ2-3, with 12 bases lining up with TRBD2. This CDR3 contains 14 residues. Per germline, CDR1 SGDLS and CDR2 YYNGEE. Germline trimming cut 3 bases from V and 7 bases from J; bases unmatched to any gene: 3. This chain's CDR3 is CASSGTSGKNTQYF. In nucleotides, the CDR3 is TGTGCCAGCAGCGGGACTAGCGGGAAGAATACGCAGTATTTT.

This sequence joins TRBV19 and TRBJ2-7; tentative D call: TRBD1 (6 bases). This CDR3 has 17 amino acids. V was pared by 4 bases and J by 0 bases, with 19 bases between. The germline V gene encodes CDR1 LNHDA and CDR2 SQIVND (reference sequence). DNA for the CDR3: TGTGCCAGTAGTAAAGCCTCCGGGACACTTCCCTCCTACGAGCAGTACTTC. Amino acid sequence: CASSKASGTLPSYEQYF.

V is TRBV5-4 and J is TRBJ2-7, with TRBD1 identical over 8 bases. The V gene end was trimmed by 4 bases and the J gene end by 0 bases; junction bases not matched to a gene: 6. Germline-derived CDR1 and CDR2 are SGHNT and YYREEE (reference sequence). This CDR3 has 15 residues. The CDR3 loop is CASSLGQGPSYEQYF. The CDR3 bases are TGTGCCAGCAGCCTTGGACAGGGTCCCTCCTACGAGCAGTACTTC.